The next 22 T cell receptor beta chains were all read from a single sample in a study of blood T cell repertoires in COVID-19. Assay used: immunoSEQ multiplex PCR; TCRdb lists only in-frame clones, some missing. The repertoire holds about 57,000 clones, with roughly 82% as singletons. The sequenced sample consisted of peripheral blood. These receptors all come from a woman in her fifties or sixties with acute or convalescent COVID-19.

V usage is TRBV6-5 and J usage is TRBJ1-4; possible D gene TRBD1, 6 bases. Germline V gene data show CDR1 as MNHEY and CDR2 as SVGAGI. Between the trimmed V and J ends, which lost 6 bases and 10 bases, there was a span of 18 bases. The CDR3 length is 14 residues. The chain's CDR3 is CASRGSTGPGKLFF. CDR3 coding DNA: TGTGCCAGCAGAGGGTCCACAGGGCCAGGAAAACTGTTTTTT.

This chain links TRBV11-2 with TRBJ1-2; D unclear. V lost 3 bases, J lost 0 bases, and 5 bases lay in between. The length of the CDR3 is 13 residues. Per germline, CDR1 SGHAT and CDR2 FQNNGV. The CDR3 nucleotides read TGTGCCAGCAGCTTTGGAGCTAACTATGGCTACACCTTC. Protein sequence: CASSFGANYGYTF. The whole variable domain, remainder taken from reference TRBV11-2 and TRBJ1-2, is EAGVAQSPRYKIIEKRQSVAFWCNPISGHATLYWYQQILGQGPKLLIQFQNNGVVDDSQLPKDRFSAERLKGVDSTLKIQPAKLEDSAVYLCASSFGANYGYTFGSGTRLTVV.

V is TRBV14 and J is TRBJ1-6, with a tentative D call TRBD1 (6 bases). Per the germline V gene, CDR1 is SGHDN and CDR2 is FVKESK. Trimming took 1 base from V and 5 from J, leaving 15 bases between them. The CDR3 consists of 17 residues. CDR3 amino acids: CASSQGGGAVHNSPLHF. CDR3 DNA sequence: TGTGCCAGCAGCCAAGGTGGGGGCGCTGTACATAATTCACCCCTCCACTTT. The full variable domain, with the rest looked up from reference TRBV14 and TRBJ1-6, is EAGVTQFPSHSVIEKGQTVTLRCDPISGHDNLYWYRRVMGKEIKFLLHFVKESKQDESGMPNNRFLAERTGGTYSTLKVQPAELEDSGVYFCASSQGGGAVHNSPLHFGNGTRLTVT.

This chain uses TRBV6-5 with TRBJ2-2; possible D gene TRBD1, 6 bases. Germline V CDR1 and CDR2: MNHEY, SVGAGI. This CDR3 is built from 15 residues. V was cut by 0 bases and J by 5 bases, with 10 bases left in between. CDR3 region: CASSYSETGTGELFF. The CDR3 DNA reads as TGTGCCAGCAGTTACTCGGAAACAGGGACCGGGGAGCTGTTTTTT.

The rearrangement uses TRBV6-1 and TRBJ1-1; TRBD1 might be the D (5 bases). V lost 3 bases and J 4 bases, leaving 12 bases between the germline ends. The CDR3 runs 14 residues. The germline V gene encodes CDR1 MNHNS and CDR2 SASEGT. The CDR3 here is CASSEGGAGTEAFF. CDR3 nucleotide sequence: TGTGCCAGCAGTGAGGGAGGGGCGGGCACTGAAGCTTTCTTT.

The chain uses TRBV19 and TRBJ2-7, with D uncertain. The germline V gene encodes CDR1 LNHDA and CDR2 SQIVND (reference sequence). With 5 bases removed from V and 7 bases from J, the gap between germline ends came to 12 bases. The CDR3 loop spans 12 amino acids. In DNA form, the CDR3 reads TGTGCCAGTAGTTCCGGCGGTAGAGAGCAGTACTTC. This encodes CASSSGGREQYF.

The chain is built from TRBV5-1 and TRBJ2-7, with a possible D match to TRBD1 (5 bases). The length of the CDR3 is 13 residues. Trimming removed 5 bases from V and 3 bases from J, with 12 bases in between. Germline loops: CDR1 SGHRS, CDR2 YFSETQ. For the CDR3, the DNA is TGCGCCAGCAGGTCAGGGAAGGGCTACGAGCAGTACTTC. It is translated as CASRSGKGYEQYF.

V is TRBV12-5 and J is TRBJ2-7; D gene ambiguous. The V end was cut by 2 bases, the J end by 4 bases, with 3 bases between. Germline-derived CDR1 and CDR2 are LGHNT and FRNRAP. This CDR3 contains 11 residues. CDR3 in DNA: TGTGCTAGTGGTTTGCTATACGAGCAGTACTTC. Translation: CASGLLYEQYF.

The CDR3 DNA sequence: TGTGCCAGCAGGATACAGGGGTCCGCTACCGGGGAGCTGTTTTTT. This encodes CASRIQGSATGELFF. V gene TRBV28 combines with J gene TRBJ2-2; 7 nucleotides agree with TRBD1. This CDR3 spans 15 amino acids. Germline values: CDR1 MDHEN, CDR2 SYDVKM. V lost 6 bases and J lost 5; bases outside the gene matches: 9.

DNA for the CDR3: TGTGCCAGCAGTTTATCCCCAGGGATTAATGAAAAACTGTTTTTT. It codes for CASSLSPGINEKLFF. The chain is built from TRBV27 and TRBJ1-4; D is perhaps TRBD1 (5 bases). Germline-derived CDR1 and CDR2 are MNHEY and SMNVEV (reference sequence). The CDR3 totals 15 residues. V lost 0 bases and J 4 bases, leaving 9 bases between the germline ends.

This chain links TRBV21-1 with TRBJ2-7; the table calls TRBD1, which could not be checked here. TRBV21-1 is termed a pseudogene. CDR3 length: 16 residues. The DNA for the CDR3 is TGTGCCAGCAGCAAAGATTGGGACAGGGGATCCTACGAGCAGTACTTC. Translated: CASSKDWDRGSYEQYF.

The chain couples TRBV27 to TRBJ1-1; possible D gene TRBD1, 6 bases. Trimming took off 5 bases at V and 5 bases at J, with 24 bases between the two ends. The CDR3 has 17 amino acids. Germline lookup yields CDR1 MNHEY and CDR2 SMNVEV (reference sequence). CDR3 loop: CASSPTTGQPFRTEAFF. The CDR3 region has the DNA TGTGCCAGCAGTCCAACGACCGGACAGCCATTTCGAACTGAAGCTTTCTTT.

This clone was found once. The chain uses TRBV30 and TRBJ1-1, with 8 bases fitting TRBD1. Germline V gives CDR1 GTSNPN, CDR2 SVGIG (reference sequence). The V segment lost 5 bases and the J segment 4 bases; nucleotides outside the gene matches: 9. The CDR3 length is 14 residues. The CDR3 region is CAWSLRQGITEAFF. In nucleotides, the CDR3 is TGTGCCTGGTCGCTTAGACAGGGGATCACTGAAGCTTTCTTT.

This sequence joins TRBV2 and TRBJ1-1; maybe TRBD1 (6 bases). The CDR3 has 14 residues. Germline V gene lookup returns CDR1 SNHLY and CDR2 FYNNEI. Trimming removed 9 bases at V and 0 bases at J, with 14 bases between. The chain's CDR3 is CARGHRALNTEAFF. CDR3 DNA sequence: TGTGCCAGGGGACACAGGGCTTTGAACACTGAAGCTTTCTTT.

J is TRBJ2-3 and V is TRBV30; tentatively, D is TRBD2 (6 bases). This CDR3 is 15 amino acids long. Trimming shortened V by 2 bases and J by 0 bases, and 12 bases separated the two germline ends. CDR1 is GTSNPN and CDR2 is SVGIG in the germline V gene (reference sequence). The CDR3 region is CAWSTRRGSTDTQYF. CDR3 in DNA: TGTGCCTGGAGTACACGGCGGGGTAGCACAGATACGCAGTATTTT.

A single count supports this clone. DNA of the CDR3: TGCAGCGTCGAGGCTGGCGAGTGGGGCTACACCTTC. Protein product: CSVEAGEWGYTF. The chain has TRBV29-1 and TRBJ1-2; D remains ambiguous. Germline CDR1 and CDR2: SQVTM and ANQGSEA. CDR3 size: 12 residues. The V gene lost 6 bases and the J gene lost 8 bases, with 16 bases spanning the gap.

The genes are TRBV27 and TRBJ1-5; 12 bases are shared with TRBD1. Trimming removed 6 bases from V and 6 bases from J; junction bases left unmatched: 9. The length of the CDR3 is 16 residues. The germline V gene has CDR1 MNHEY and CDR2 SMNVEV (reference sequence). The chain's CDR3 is CASRPGQGAFSQPQHF. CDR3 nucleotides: TGTGCCAGCAGGCCGGGACAGGGGGCGTTCAGTCAGCCCCAGCATTTT.

In DNA, the CDR3 is TGTGCCAGCAGTTATTCGACAGGGGGGCTTGGCTACACCTTC. Its protein product is CASSYSTGGLGYTF. This rearrangement joins TRBV6-2 or TRBV6-3 to TRBJ1-2, with TRBD1 matching over 9 bases. Per germline, CDR1 MNHEY and CDR2 SVGEGT. Trimming at V came to 3 bases and at J to 7 bases, leaving 6 bases not matched to a gene. The CDR3 is 14 residues long.

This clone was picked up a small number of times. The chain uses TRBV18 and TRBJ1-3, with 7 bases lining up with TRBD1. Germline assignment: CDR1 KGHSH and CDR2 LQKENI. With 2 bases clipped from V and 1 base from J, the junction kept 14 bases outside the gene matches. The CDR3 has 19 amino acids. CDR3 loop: CASSPLGQPSVGSGNTIYF. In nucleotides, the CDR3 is TGTGCCAGCTCACCATTGGGACAGCCCTCGGTTGGGTCTGGAAACACCATATATTTT.

CDR3 nucleotide sequence: TGTGCCACCAGTCCCCAGGGAGGGCGACCTGATGGCTACACCTTC. Encoded protein: CATSPQGGRPDGYTF. The gene calls are TRBV24-1 and TRBJ1-2; TRBD1 might be the D (5 bases). There are 15 residues in the CDR3. Between the trimmed V and J ends, which lost 6 bases and 6 bases, there was a span of 19 bases. Germline V gives CDR1 KGHDR, CDR2 SFDVKD.

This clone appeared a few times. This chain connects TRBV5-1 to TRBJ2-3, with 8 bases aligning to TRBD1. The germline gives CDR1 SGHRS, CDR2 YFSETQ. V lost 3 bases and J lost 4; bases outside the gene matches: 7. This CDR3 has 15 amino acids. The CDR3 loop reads CASSWGDRKADTQYF. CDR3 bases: TGCGCCAGCAGCTGGGGGGACAGGAAAGCAGATACGCAGTATTTT. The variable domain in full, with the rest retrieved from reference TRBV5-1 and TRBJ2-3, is KAGVTQTPRYLIKTRGQQVTLSCSPISGHRSVSWYQQTPGQGLQFLFEYFSETQRNKGNFPGRFSGRQFSNSRSEMNVSTLELGDSALYLCASSWGDRKADTQYFGPGTRLTVL.

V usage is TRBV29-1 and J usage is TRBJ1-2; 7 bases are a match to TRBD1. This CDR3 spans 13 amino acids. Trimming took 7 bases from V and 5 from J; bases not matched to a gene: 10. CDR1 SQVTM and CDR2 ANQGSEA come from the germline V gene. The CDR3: CSDLRDRPYGYTF. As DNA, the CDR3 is TGCAGCGACCTCCGGGACAGACCGTATGGCTACACCTTC.